What follows are 17 T cell receptor beta chains derived from one specimen sequenced in a study of cytomegalovirus exposure and HLA in healthy donors. 60 Vbeta and 13 Jbeta primers were used in PCR. The table came from immunoSEQ multiplex PCR; TCRdb's copy has only in-frame clones and leaves some out. Of 150,000 to 200,000 clones in the sample, 79% were seen once. Input material: PBMCs. The receptors were gathered from a middle-aged woman in good health and CMV-seronegative.

The chain recombines TRBV7-9 with TRBJ1-4; tentative D call: TRBD1 (6 bases). V was trimmed by 5 bases and J by 5 bases, leaving 21 bases between them. The CDR3 length is 17 residues. Germline CDR1 reads SEHNR; CDR2 reads FQNEAQ (reference sequence). The CDR3 loop reads CASSQPQGGGLNEKLFF. The CDR3 DNA sequence: TGTGCCAGCAGCCAACCCCAGGGAGGGGGACTAAATGAAAAACTGTTTTTT.

This clone showed up just a few times. This CDR3 is CASSSLPRYRENGETQYF. The CDR3 DNA sequence: TGTGCCAGCAGCTCATTACCCCGTTACAGGGAGAATGGAGAGACCCAGTACTTC. The chain carries TRBV5-6 and TRBJ2-5; weak D call: TRBD1 (6 bases). V lost 3 bases, J lost 4 bases, and 25 bases lay in between. The CDR3 loop spans 18 amino acids. Germline assignment: CDR1 SGHDT and CDR2 YYEEEE.

The rearrangement joins TRBV14 to TRBJ1-1; D gene unclear. V was trimmed by 6 bases and J by 7 bases, leaving 15 bases between them. The germline gives CDR1 SGHDN, CDR2 FVKESK. The CDR3 runs to 13 residues. CDR3 nucleotides: TGTGCCAGCAGGTCCGTGTCGGGAAATGAAGCTTTCTTT. It specifies CASRSVSGNEAFF.

The genes are TRBV5-4 and TRBJ2-5; 7 bases agree with TRBD2. The CDR3 is made up of 14 amino acids. V lost 1 base to trimming and J lost 4 bases; unmatched junction nucleotides: 4. The germline V gene encodes CDR1 SGHNT and CDR2 YYREEE (reference sequence). CDR3 region: CASSLSGEGETQYF. CDR3 coding DNA: TGTGCCAGCAGCTTGAGTGGGGAGGGAGAGACCCAGTACTTC.

This clone was detected once. The chain employs TRBV10-3 and TRBJ2-2; D is unclear. CDR1 ENHRY and CDR2 SYGVKD come from the germline V gene. V lost 4 bases, J lost 5 bases, and 5 bases lay in between. The CDR3 loop spans 12 amino acids. This chain's CDR3 is CAISAGTGELFF. In DNA form, the CDR3 reads TGTGCCATCAGTGCAGGAACCGGGGAGCTGTTTTTT.

The chain combines TRBV9 with TRBJ1-2, with 9 bases that match TRBD1. The CDR3 is 14 amino acids. The germline V gene encodes CDR1 SGDLS and CDR2 YYNGEE. V trimming: 3 bases; J trimming: 3 bases; junction bases outside the gene matches: 3. Written as DNA, the CDR3 is TGTGCCAGCAGCGCGGGACAGGGACACTATGGCTACACCTTC. Amino acid sequence: CASSAGQGHYGYTF.

V and J are TRBV19 and TRBJ2-5; 8 nucleotides align to TRBD1. Germline V CDR1 and CDR2: LNHDA, SQIVND (reference sequence). This CDR3 has 15 residues. The J segment lost 5 bases and the V segment lost 4 bases, leaving 9 bases of the junction unmatched. The DNA of the CDR3 is TGTGCCAGTAGTACCTCAGAACGGACAGGGGAGACCCAGTACTTC. Its protein product is CASSTSERTGETQYF. The full variable domain, in which reference TRBV19 and TRBJ2-5 provide the parts outside the CDR3, is DGGITQSPKYLFRKEGQNVTLSCEQNLNHDAMYWYRQDPGQGLRLIYYSQIVNDFQKGDIAEGYSVSREKKESFPLTVTSAQKNPTAFYLCASSTSERTGETQYFGPGTRLLVL.

This clone was seen more than once but under ten times. The chain has TRBV9 and TRBJ1-2; D ambiguous. Germline V gene sequence: CDR1 SGDLS, CDR2 YYNGEE. With 5 bases removed from V and 4 bases from J, the gap between germline ends came to 12 bases. This CDR3 region has 13 residues. For the CDR3, the DNA is TGTGCCAGCAGAAGGAGGGATGGCTATGGCTACACCTTC. The encoded protein is CASRRRDGYGYTF.

The V and J genes are TRBV9 and TRBJ2-5; 8 positions match TRBD2. CDR3 length: 16 amino acids. With 2 bases clipped from V and 1 base from J, the junction kept 7 bases outside the gene matches. CDR1 is SGDLS, CDR2 YYNGEE, per germline. CDR3 bases: TGTGCCAGCAGCGTGGGGGAGCGGGGGCCCCAAGAGACCCAGTACTTC. This sequence encodes CASSVGERGPQETQYF.

V usage is TRBV19 and J usage is TRBJ1-5, with D maybe TRBD1 (5 bases). CDR1 is LNHDA, CDR2 SQIVND, per germline (reference sequence). V lost 3 bases to trimming and J lost 0 bases, with 9 bases between them. This CDR3 contains 15 residues. The CDR3 sequence: CASSMNQGSNQPQHF. The CDR3 coding sequence is TGTGCCAGTAGTATGAACCAGGGTAGCAATCAGCCCCAGCATTTT.

The chain employs TRBV4-1 and TRBJ2-4; D possibly corresponds to TRBD2 (6 bases). Trimming took off 1 base at V and 0 bases at J, with 16 bases between the two ends. Looked up from germline, CDR1 is MGHRA and CDR2 is YSYEKL. The CDR3 loop spans 18 amino acids. The CDR3, as DNA: TGCGCCAGCAGCCAAGGGGTGGGGGGAATCCTAGCCAAAAACATTCAGTACTTC. Translating gives CASSQGVGGILAKNIQYF.

The V and J genes are TRBV19 and TRBJ2-1; 7 bases fit TRBD2. Germline trimming cut 7 bases from V and 14 bases from J; bases unmatched to any gene: 8. Per germline, CDR1 LNHDA and CDR2 SQIVND (reference sequence). This CDR3 comprises 11 residues. The DNA of the CDR3 is TGTGCCAGTACTGAGGGAGGGCCGAAGTTCTTC. Translation gives CASTEGGPKFF.

This rearrangement joins TRBV18 to TRBJ1-6, with TRBD1 as a possible D gene (5 bases). V lost 6 bases and J 10 bases, leaving 16 bases between the germline ends. Germline-derived CDR1 and CDR2 are KGHSH and LQKENI. The CDR3 runs to 14 residues. CDR3 protein: CASSHLREESPLHF. The CDR3 DNA reads TGTGCCAGCTCCCACCTCAGGGAAGAATCACCCCTCCACTTT.

This clone was detected a few times. The chain uses TRBV4-1 and TRBJ2-4; TRBD2 agrees at 9 bases. Losses at the gene ends were 4 bases for V and 2 bases for J; bases not matched to a gene: 3. This CDR3 comprises 15 residues. The germline gives CDR1 MGHRA, CDR2 YSYEKL. Here the CDR3 reads CASSPSGATKNIQYF. The CDR3 coding sequence is TGCGCCAGCAGCCCTAGCGGGGCGACCAAAAACATTCAGTACTTC.

V and J are TRBV10-1 and TRBJ1-1; no definite D call. Germline V lookup: CDR1 WNHNN, CDR2 SYGVQD (reference sequence). V was clipped by 8 bases and J by 3 bases, with 16 bases between them. The CDR3 runs to 14 residues. CDR3 residues: CASAGRSRDTEAFF. The CDR3 DNA is TGCGCCAGCGCGGGCCGAAGCCGGGACACTGAAGCTTTCTTT.

The J gene is TRBJ2-7, the V gene TRBV7-2; D might be TRBD2 (6 bases). V was clipped by 2 bases and J by 0 bases, with 11 bases between them. The CDR3 runs 15 residues. Per the germline V gene, CDR1 is SGHTA and CDR2 is FQGNSA. The DNA of the CDR3 is TGTGCCAGCAGCTTATCCGTAGCGGACTCCTACGAGCAGTACTTC. Encoded protein: CASSLSVADSYEQYF. Complete variable domain (other parts from reference TRBV7-2 and TRBJ2-7): GAGVSQSPSNKVTEKGKDVELRCDPISGHTALYWYRQSLGQGLEFLIYFQGNSAPDKSGLPSDRFSAERTGGSVSTLTIQRTQQEDSAVYLCASSLSVADSYEQYFGPGTRLTVT.

This chain joins TRBV5-6 and TRBJ1-5, with D possibly matching TRBD1 (6 bases). The ends were cut back, 6 bases at V and 7 bases at J, with 20 bases in the middle. CDR3 length equals 15 residues. Germline V gives CDR1 SGHDT, CDR2 YYEEEE. This chain's CDR3 is CASNLWVGASQPQHF. CDR3 DNA sequence: TGTGCCAGCAACCTATGGGTGGGGGCAAGCCAGCCCCAGCATTTT.